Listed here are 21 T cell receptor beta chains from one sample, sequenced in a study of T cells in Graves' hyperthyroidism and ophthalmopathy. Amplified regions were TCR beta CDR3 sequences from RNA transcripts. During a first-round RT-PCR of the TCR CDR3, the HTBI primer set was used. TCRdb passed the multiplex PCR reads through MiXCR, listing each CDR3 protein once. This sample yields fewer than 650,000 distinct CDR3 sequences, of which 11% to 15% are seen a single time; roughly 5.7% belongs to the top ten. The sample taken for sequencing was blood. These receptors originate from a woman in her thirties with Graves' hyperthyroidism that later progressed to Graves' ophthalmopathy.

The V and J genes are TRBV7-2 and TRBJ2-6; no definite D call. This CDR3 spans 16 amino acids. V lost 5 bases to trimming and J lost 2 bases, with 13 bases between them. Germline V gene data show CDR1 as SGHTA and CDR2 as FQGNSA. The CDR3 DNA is TGTGCCAGCAGCCCAAGGGCGATAACTGGGGCCAACGTCCTGACTTTC. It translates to CASSPRAITGANVLTF.

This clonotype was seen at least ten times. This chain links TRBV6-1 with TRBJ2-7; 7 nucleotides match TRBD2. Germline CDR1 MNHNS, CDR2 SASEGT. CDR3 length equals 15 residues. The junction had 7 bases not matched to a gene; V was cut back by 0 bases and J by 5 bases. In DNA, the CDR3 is TGTGCCAGCAGTGAAGCGCGCGGGGGTAGGGACGAGCAGTACTTC. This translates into CASSEARGGRDEQYF.

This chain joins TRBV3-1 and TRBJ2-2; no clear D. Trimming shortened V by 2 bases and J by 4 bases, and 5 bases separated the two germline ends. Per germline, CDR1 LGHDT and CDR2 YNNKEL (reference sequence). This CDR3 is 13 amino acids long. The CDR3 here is CASSQLSTGELFF. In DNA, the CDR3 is TGTGCCAGCAGCCAACTTAGCACCGGGGAGCTGTTTTTT.

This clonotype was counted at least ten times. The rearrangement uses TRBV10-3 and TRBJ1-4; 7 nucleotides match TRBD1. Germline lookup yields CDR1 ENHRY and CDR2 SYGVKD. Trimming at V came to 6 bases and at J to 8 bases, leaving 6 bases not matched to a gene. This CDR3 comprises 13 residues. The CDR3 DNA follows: TGTGCCATCAGCGGGACAGAGGGGGAAAAACTGTTTTTT. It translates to CAISGTEGEKLFF.

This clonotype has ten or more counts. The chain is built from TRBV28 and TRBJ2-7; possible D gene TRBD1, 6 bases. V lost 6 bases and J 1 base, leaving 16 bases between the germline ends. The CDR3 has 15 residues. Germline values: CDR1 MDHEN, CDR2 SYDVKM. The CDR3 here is CASSRGHSASYEQYF. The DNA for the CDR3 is TGTGCCAGCAGCCGGGGACATTCTGCATCCTACGAGCAGTACTTC.

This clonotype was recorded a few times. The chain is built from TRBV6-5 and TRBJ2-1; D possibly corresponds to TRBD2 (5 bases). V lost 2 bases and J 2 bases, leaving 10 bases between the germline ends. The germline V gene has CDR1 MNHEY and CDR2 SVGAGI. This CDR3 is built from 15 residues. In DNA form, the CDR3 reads TGTGCCAGCAGTTACGTGGAGGCCGCCTACAATGAGCAGTTCTTC. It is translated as CASSYVEAAYNEQFF.

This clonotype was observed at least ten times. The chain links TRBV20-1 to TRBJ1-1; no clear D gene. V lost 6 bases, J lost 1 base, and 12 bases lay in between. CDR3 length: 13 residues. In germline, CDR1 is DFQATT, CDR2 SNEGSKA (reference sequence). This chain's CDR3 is CSARNSGNTEAFF. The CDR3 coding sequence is TGCAGTGCCAGAAACTCAGGGAACACTGAAGCTTTCTTT.

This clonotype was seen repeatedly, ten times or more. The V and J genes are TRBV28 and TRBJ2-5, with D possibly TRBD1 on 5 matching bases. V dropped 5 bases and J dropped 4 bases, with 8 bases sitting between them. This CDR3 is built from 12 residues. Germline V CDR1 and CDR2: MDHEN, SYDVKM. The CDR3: CASSITGETQYF. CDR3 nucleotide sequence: TGTGCCAGCAGTATTACAGGAGAGACCCAGTACTTC.

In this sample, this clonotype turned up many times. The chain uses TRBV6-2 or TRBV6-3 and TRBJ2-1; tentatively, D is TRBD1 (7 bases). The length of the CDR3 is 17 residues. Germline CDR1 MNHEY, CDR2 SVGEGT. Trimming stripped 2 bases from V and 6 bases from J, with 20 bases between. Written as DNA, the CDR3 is TGTGCCAGCAGTTACCAGCGGGCAGGGGGTGGGGGCAATGAGCAGTTCTTC. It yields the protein CASSYQRAGGGGNEQFF.

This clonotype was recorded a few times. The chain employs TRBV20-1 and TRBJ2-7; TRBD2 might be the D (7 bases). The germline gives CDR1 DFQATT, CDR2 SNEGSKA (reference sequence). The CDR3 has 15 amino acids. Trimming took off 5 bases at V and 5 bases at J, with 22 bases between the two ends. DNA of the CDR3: TGCAGTGCTCAATATTTGGGGGGGGGGGGCGACGAGCAGTACTTC. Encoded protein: CSAQYLGGGGDEQYF.

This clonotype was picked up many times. DNA for the CDR3: TGCAGTGCTAGTAAGCTCGAGCGGGATCTGGTCGGGGAGCTGTTTTTT. This encodes CSASKLERDLVGELFF. The chain couples TRBV20-1 to TRBJ2-2; 7 nucleotides line up with TRBD2. Unmatched junction bases numbered 14, after V lost 3 bases and J lost 7 bases. Germline CDR1 is DFQATT and CDR2 is SNEGSKA (reference sequence). This CDR3 comprises 16 residues.

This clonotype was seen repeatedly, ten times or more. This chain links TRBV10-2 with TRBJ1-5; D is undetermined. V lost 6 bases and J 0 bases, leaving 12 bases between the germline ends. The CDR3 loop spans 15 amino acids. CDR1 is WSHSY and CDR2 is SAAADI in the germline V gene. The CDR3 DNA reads TGCGCCAGCAGGGAAGGTAGAGTTAGCAATCAGCCCCAGCATTTT. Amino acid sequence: CASREGRVSNQPQHF.

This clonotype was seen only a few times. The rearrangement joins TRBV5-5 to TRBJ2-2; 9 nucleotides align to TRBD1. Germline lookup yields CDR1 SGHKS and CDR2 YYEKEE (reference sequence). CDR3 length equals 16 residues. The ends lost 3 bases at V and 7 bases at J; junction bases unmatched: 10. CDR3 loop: CASSYINRGQVGELFF. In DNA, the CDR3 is TGTGCCAGCAGCTATATTAACAGGGGGCAGGTCGGGGAGCTGTTTTTT.

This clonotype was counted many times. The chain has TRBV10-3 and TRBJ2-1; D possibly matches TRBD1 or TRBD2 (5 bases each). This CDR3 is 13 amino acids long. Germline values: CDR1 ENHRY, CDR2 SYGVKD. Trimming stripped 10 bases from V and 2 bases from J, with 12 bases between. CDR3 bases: TGTGCCACCGGGGTGGGACCCTACAATGAGCAGTTCTTC. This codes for CATGVGPYNEQFF.

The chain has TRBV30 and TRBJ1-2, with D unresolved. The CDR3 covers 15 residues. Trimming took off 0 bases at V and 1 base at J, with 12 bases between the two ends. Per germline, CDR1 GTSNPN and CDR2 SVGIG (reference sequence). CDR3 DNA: TGTGCCTGGAGTGTATCCAACATCCTTAACTATGGCTACACCTTC. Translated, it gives CAWSVSNILNYGYTF.

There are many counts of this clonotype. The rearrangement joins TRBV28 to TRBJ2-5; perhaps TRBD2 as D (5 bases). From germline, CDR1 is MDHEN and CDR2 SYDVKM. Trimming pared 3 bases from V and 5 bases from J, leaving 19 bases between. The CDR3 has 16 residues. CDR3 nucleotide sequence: TGTGCCAGCAGTTTCCGTTACGGGGTCCTCGGGGAGACCCAGTACTTC. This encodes CASSFRYGVLGETQYF.

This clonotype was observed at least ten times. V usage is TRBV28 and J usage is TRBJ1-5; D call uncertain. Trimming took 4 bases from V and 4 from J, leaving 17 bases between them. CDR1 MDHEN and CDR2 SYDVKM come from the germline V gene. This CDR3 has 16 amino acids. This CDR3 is CASSSLPSAGNQPQHF. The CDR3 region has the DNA TGTGCCAGCAGTTCACTCCCCTCGGCCGGGAATCAGCCCCAGCATTTT. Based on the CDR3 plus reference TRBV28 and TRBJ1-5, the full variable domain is DVKVTQSSRYLVKRTGEKVFLECVQDMDHENMFWYRQDPGLGLRLIYFSYDVKMKEKGDIPEGYSVSREKKERFSLILESASTNQTSMYLCASSSLPSAGNQPQHFGDGTRLSIL.

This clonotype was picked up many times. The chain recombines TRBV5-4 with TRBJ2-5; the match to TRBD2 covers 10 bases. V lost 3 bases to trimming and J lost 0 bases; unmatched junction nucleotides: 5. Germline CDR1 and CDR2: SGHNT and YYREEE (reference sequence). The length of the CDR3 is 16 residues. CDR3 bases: TGTGCCAGCAGCTCACAACTAGCGGGGTACCAAGAGACCCAGTACTTC. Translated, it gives CASSSQLAGYQETQYF.

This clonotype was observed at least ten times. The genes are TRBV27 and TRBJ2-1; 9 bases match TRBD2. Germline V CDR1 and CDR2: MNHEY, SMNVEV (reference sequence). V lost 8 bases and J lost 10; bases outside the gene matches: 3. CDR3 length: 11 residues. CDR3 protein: CASELAGEQFF. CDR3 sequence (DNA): TGTGCCAGCGAGCTAGCGGGAGAGCAGTTCTTC.

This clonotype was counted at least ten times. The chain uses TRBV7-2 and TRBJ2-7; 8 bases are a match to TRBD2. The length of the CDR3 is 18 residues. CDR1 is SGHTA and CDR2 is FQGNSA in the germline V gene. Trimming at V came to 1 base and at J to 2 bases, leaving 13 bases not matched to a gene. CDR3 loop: CASSLELAGEQGAYEQYF. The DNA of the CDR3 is TGTGCCAGCAGCTTAGAGCTAGCGGGCGAGCAAGGGGCCTACGAGCAGTACTTC. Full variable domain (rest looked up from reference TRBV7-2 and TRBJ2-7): GAGVSQSPSNKVTEKGKDVELRCDPISGHTALYWYRQSLGQGLEFLIYFQGNSAPDKSGLPSDRFSAERTGGSVSTLTIQRTQQEDSAVYLCASSLELAGEQGAYEQYFGPGTRLTVT.

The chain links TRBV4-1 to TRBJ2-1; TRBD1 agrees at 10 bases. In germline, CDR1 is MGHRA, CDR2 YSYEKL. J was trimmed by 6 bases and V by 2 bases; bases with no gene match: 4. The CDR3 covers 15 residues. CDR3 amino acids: CASSQWDRGGNEQFF. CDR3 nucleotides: TGCGCCAGCAGCCAATGGGACAGGGGCGGCAATGAGCAGTTCTTC.